This T cell receptor (beta chain) was recovered during a study of blood T cells in healthy people across ages. The length of the CDR3 is 13 residues. The germline V gene has CDR1 SQVTM and CDR2 ANQGSEA. Through a sample-barcoded 5' primer and a J-beta primer mix, a second PCR was run for about 6 to 12 cycles. Through a template-switch adaptor with 12 random nucleotides, each cDNA molecule received a tag. TCRdb recomputed calls from the 5' RACE reads with MiXCR, one row per CDR3 protein. This sample yields approximately 2,000,000 distinct CDR3 sequences, of which roughly 43% are seen a single time; about 21% belongs to the top ten. Concerning this clonotype: Its antigen is still unknown. A clone one base away is much larger, so this may be a read error.

Study results and caveats: Aged donors had fewer naive CD4+ cells and lower diversity than long-lived donors. The study could not conclusively compare naive and antigen-experienced cells, given its unsorted PBMCs.

Each donor was a healthy Caucasian individual from Russia, aged about 6 to 95. V usage is TRBV29-1 and J usage is TRBJ2-7; TRBD1 aligns across 8 bases. The end of the DNA aligns better with TRBJ2-5, so the J call may be wrong. The source material was blood. The TCR comes from a human donor in good health. The CDR3 protein is CSAEEGQGETQYF. As DNA, the CDR3 is TGCAGCGCTGAAGAAGGACAGGGAGAGACCCAGTACTTC.